In its sample, the clone carrying this T cell receptor (beta chain) was seen once. Its antigen is currently unknown. Assay used: immunoSEQ multiplex PCR; TCRdb lists only in-frame clones, some missing. The sample shows around 270,000 clones, 70% to 90% of them seen only once. The data were obtained in a study of Ad26.COV2.S vaccination and SARS-CoV-2 variants. Study-level points and caveats: Possibly, TCR breadth and depth analyses underestimated total T cell responses.

Specified treatment: 19 received Ad26.COV2.S at low or high dose, single or two shots; 5 received placebo; per-sample allocation not given. Each sample was drawn 63 days after the first injection (of vaccine or placebo). At a Boston site, the person donating was an adult of 18-55 years. Immunization relied on an Ad26 vector, which expressed Wuhan-strain SARS-CoV-2 spike. The CDR3 consists of 18 residues. V lost 4 bases and J 4 bases, leaving 23 bases between the germline ends. Germline values: CDR1 MNHNS, CDR2 SASEGT. This receptor was taken from a person between 18 and 65 years old who received the Ad26.COV2.S COVID-19 vaccine or a placebo. The chain recombines TRBV6-1 with TRBJ2-1; D ambiguous. The specimen comprised peripheral blood, sampled in a trial of Ad26.COV2.S vaccine versus placebo. CDR3 in DNA: TGTGCCAGCAGTGGGGGATCAGTAGCTAAGCTCCTTTACAATGAGCAGTTCTTC. This codes for CASSGGSVAKLLYNEQFF.